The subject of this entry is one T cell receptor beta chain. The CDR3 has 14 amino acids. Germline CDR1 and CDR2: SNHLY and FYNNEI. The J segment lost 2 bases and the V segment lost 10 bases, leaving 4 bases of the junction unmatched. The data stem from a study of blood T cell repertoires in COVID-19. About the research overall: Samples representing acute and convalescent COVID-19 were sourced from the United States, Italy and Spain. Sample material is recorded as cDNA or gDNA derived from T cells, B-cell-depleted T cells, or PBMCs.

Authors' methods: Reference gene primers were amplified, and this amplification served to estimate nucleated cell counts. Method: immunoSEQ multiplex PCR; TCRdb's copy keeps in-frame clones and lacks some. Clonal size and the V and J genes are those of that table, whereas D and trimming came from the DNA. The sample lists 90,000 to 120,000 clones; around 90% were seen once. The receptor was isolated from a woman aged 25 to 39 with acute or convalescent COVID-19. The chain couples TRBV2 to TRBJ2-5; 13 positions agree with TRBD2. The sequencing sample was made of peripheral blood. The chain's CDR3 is CANGLAGVQETQYF. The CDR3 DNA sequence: TGTGCCAACGGACTAGCGGGAGTTCAAGAGACCCAGTACTTC.